This T cell receptor (beta chain) was documented in a study of prognosis after radiotherapy for stage I lung cancer. As for the study in general: The biologically effective dose of the SBRT radiotherapy was at least 100 Gy, given over 3 to 5 fractions. There were several patients who developed distant metastases (median about 7 months) after radiotherapy, while roughly 15 showed no significant progression.

Study results and caveats: Stereotactic body radiation therapy was followed by a fall in unique TCR clone counts, with a median of roughly 10,000 versus 7,000. TRBV and TRBJ gene usage reportedly differed between patients with and without metastases.

With V trimmed by 0 bases and J by 4 bases, 12 bases remained unmatched. The CDR3 runs to 19 residues. The germline V gene encodes CDR1 WSHSY and CDR2 SAAADI. Notes on this clonotype: Its antigen is unknown.

Using two-round multiplex PCR, the authors amplified TCR beta CDR3 from genomic DNA. With primers specific to each TRBV and TRBJ gene, the first-round PCR was performed. TCRdb processed the multiplex PCR reads anew with MiXCR; each CDR3 protein has one entry. The sample records 20,000 to 25,000 distinct CDR3 sequences, roughly 45% being singletons. The gene calls are TRBV10-2 and TRBJ2-2; TRBD1 agrees at 9 bases. The specimen was PBMCs, collected before or after stereotactic body radiation therapy (not recorded which). This TCR was recovered from a donor over 45 with non-small cell lung cancer. The CDR3 region is CASSESSRRGQGRTGELFF. The CDR3 DNA reads TGCGCCAGCAGTGAGTCTTCTCGCCGGGGACAGGGACGCACCGGGGAGCTGTTTTTT.